Given below is one T cell receptor beta chain in context. Its antigen is currently unknown. These data are taken from a study of T cell responses to AZD1222 COVID-19 vaccine. Whole-study findings and limits: Targets within unmutated variant regions were reportedly found for nearly half of spike-specific TCRs. In a largely white British group with more females than males, clonal diversity was possibly underestimated.

Profiling relied on immunoSEQ multiplex PCR, and the TCRdb table lists in-frame clones only, not all of them. The data contain about 130,000 clones, around 90% of them singletons. Trimming pared 1 base from V and 3 bases from J, leaving 10 bases between. The germline V gene has CDR1 SGDLS and CDR2 YYNGEE. The CDR3 has 15 amino acids. The source is an adult in good health. The sample here was peripheral blood, taken on day 0 of AZD1222 vaccination. The chain carries TRBV9 and TRBJ2-2; possibly TRBD2 for D (6 bases). The CDR3 DNA follows: TGTGCCAGCAGCGTACGAGGAGGGGACACCGGGGAGCTGTTTTTT. Its protein is CASSVRGGDTGELFF.